This TCR beta chain was profiled in a study of monozygotic twins with inflammatory bowel disease (dated by TCRdb to between 2018 and 2021). About the study as a whole: A total of 28 monozygotic twin pairs were included in the full study, comprising nine German pairs (four IBD-concordant, five IBD-discordant) and 19 IBD-discordant Danish pairs. Within discordant pairs, disease-associated traits were sought mainly by comparing IBD patients with their genetically identical healthy co-twins. Each individual had, on average, about 151 000 unique TCRalpha sequences and 181 000 unique TCRbeta sequences available for analysis.

Regarding this clonotype: This receptor's antigen is unknown.

An approximately 2.5 ml peripheral blood sample was drawn into PAXgene tubes per donor and stored at -80°C. Without T cell sorting, total RNA was isolated from whole blood using the PAXgene blood miRNA kit on an automated QIAcube. Peripheral blood from monozygotic twin pairs, either concordant or discordant for inflammatory bowel disease, underwent deep TCRalpha and TCRbeta repertoire profiling that used unique molecular barcoding. Smoking habits were recorded for all twin pairs, with individuals classified as current, former or never smokers. The CDR3 starts with the cysteine, ends with the phenylalanine, and has 13 residues. No DNA accompanies this entry. As encoded in the germline V gene, CDR1 is MGHDK while CDR2 is SYGVNS. Paper-wide results and their limitations: The results gave no support for a single strong signal or clonotype linked to IBD. IBD patients shared fewer clonotypes with other individuals than healthy twins did, most markedly in patients showing signs of disease activity. The analysis was unable to tell apart different T cell subtypes. A decrease in TCRbeta repertoire diversity, as measured by inverse Simpson index, was observed in IBD patients compared with their healthy co-twins. Because patients received different immunosuppressive treatments, the repertoires may have picked up extra background noise and variability between individuals. No difference in repertoire similarity was observed between concordant and discordant twins, possibly owing to limited statistical power.

Receptor amplification or capture employed 5' RACE. For each TCR library, around 4,000 ng of total RNA was used. cDNA was synthesized with SMARTScribe reverse transcriptase in eight separate reactions per sample. During cDNA synthesis, template switching introduced unique molecular identifiers that contained a 6-nucleotide sample barcode. TCRalpha and TCRbeta cDNA was amplified by two nested PCRs of around 16 and 10 cycles, with bead purification after each PCR. Before amplification, the cDNA was treated with uracil DNA-glycosylase and purified using the QIAquick PCR purification kit. The second PCR added Illumina TruSeq-compatible adapters along with sample-specific barcodes. TapeStation and Qubit were used to check library quality and concentration, and 5 to 6 ng of each library went into the pool. Sequencing of pooled libraries was carried out on an Illumina HiSeq2500 single-index Rapid Run using 2 x 100 bp reads and custom sequencing primers. In the paper's pipeline: MiGEC version 1.2.6 was used for UMI-based consensus assembly, which corrected PCR and sequencing errors. MiXCR version 2.1.1 was used to carry out V(D)J alignment, clonotype assembly and CDR3 extraction. Normalisation of gene usage, clonotype sharing and MAIT/NKT TCR abundance was achieved by analysing the top 1000, 10 000 and 20 000 clonotypes per sample. Diversity was computed as the inverse Simpson index with the vegan R package after downsampling to 27 000 UMIs. Paired Mann-Whitney U tests on discordant twin pairs were used, with Benjamini-Hochberg multiple-testing correction. TCRdb reprocessed the reads, reporting each CDR3 protein sequence once and no DNA. These V and J calls derive from TCRdb rather than the authors' analysis. The table for this sample shows nearly 450,000 distinct CDR3 sequences. The ten largest clones add up to about 2.3% of the sample.

The sequencing sample was made of blood. The origin of this receptor is a human donor with ulcerative colitis or Crohn's disease, or a healthy co-twin of an affected twin (not recorded which). This chain is built from TRBV25-1 and TRBJ2-5; TCRdb's D call, TRBD2, is unchecked because there is no DNA. Here the CDR3 is given as CASNNREAETQYF.